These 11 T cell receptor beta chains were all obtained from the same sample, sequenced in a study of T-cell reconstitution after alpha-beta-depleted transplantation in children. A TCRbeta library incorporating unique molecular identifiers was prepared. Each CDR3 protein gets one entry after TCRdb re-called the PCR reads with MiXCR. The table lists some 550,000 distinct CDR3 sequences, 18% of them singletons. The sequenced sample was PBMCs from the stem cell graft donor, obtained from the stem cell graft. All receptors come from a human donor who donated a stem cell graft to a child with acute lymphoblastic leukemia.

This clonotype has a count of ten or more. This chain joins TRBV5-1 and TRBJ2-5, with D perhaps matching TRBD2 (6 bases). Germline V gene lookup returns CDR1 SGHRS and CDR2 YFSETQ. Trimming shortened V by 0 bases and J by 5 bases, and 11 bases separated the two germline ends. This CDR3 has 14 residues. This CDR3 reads CASSLGSGGETQYF. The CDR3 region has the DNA TGCGCCAGCAGCTTGGGGAGCGGAGGGGAGACCCAGTACTTC.

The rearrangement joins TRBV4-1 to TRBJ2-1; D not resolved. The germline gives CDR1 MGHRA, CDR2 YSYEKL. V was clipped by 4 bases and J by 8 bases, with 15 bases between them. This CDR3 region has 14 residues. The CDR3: CASSLNGPRDEQFF. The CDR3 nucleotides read TGCGCCAGCAGCCTTAACGGGCCTCGGGATGAGCAGTTCTTC.

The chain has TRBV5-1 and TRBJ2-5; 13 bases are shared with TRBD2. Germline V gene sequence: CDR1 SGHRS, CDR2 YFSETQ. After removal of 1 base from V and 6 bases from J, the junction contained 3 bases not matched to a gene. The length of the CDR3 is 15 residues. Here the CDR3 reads CASSLTSGREKTQYF. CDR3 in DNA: TGCGCCAGCAGCTTGACTAGCGGGAGGGAAAAGACCCAGTACTTC. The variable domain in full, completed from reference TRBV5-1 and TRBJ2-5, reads KAGVTQTPRYLIKTRGQQVTLSCSPISGHRSVSWYQQTPGQGLQFLFEYFSETQRNKGNFPGRFSGRQFSNSRSEMNVSTLELGDSALYLCASSLTSGREKTQYFGPGTRLLVL.

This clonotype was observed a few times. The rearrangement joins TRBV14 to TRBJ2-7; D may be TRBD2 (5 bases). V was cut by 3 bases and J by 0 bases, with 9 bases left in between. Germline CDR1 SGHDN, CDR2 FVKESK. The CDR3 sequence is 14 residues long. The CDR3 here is CASSHRTVSYEQYF. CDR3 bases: TGTGCCAGCAGCCATAGGACTGTCTCCTACGAGCAGTACTTC. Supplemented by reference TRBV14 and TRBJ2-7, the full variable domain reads EAGVTQFPSHSVIEKGQTVTLRCDPISGHDNLYWYRRVMGKEIKFLLHFVKESKQDESGMPNNRFLAERTGGTYSTLKVQPAELEDSGVYFCASSHRTVSYEQYFGPGTRLTVT.

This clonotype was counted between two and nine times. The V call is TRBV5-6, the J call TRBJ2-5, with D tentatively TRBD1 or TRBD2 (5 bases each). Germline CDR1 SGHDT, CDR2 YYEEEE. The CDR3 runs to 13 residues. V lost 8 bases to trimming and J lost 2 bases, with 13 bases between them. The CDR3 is CASDFGAQETQYF. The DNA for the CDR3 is TGTGCCAGTGACTTCGGGGCTCAAGAGACCCAGTACTTC.

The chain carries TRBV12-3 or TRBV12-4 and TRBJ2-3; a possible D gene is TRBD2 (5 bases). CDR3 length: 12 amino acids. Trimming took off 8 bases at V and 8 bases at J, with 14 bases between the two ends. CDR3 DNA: TGTGCCAGCGCGATCGAGGCGGGTACGCAGTATTTT. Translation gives CASAIEAGTQYF.

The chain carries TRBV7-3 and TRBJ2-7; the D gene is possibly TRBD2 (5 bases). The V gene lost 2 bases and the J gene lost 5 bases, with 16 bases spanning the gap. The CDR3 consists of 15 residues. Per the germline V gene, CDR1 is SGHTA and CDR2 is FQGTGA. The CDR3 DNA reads TGTGCCAGCAGCTTATTACCAGCGGCCAGAAACGAGCAGTACTTC. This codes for CASSLLPAARNEQYF. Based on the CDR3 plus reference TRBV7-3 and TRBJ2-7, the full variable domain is GAGVSQTPSNKVTEKGKYVELRCDPISGHTALYWYRQSLGQGPEFLIYFQGTGAADDSGLPNDRFFAVRPEGSVSTLKIQRTERGDSAVYLCASSLLPAARNEQYFGPGTRLTVT.

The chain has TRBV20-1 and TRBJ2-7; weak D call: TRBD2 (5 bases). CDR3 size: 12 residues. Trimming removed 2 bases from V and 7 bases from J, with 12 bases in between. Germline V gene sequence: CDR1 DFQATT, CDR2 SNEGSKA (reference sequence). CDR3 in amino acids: CSARPGLGEQYF. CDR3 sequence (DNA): TGCAGTGCTAGACCTGGACTTGGGGAGCAGTACTTC.

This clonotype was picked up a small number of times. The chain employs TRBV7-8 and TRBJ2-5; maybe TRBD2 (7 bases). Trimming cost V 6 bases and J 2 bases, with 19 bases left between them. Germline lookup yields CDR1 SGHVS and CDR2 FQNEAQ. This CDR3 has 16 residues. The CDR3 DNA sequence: TGTGCCAGCAGATCTAGGTTCAGGGGAGGGCAAGAGACCCAGTACTTC. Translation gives CASRSRFRGGQETQYF.

Here the CDR3 DNA reads TGTGCCAGCAGCCTAGGACTAGGGAGCACAGATACGCAGTATTTT. Translated: CASSLGLGSTDTQYF. The V and J genes are TRBV7-3 and TRBJ2-3; 7 nucleotides match TRBD2. The CDR3 runs 15 residues. The V and J ends lost 5 bases and 0 bases, in that order; junction bases with no gene match: 5. Germline lookup yields CDR1 SGHTA and CDR2 FQGTGA.

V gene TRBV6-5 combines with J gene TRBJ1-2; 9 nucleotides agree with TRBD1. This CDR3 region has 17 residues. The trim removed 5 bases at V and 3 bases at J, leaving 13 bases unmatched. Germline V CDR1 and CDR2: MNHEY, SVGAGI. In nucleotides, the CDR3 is TGTGCCAGCAGTGACCCCAGTAAGGGACAGGGAGACTATGGCTACACCTTC. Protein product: CASSDPSKGQGDYGYTF.